A single sample gave rise to the 25 T cell receptor beta chains below, sequenced in a study of PD-1 blockade in classical Hodgkin lymphoma. With no exception, relapse followed autologous stem cell transplantation in all patients, and brentuximab vedotin exposure varied. TCRdb's copy holds only in-frame clones and misses some; the assay was immunoSEQ multiplex PCR. Counted here are more than 30,000 clones, around 82% occurring once; the ten biggest clones make up 32%. Sequencing was performed on peripheral blood mononuclear cells (PBMCs), taken at baseline. The receptors were sampled from a human donor with classical Hodgkin lymphoma.

This sequence joins TRBV18 and TRBJ1-5; 7 bases map to TRBD1. The CDR3 length is 17 residues. Germline CDR1 reads KGHSH; CDR2 reads LQKENI. The ends lost 2 bases at V and 0 bases at J; junction bases unmatched: 7. CDR3 bases: TGTGCCAGCTCACCAAGGGACAGCACATATAGCAATCAGCCCCAGCATTTT. Its translation is CASSPRDSTYSNQPQHF.

V and J are TRBV12-5 and TRBJ1-2; D unresolved. Germline values: CDR1 LGHNT, CDR2 FRNRAP. V lost 6 bases and J 2 bases, leaving 13 bases between the germline ends. The CDR3 is 14 residues long. The CDR3 DNA reads as TGTGCTAGTGGCCTCCACCAGGACAACTATGGCTACACCTTC. Residues: CASGLHQDNYGYTF.

The chain joins TRBV19 to TRBJ1-2; the D is unclear. Germline-derived CDR1 and CDR2 are LNHDA and SQIVND (reference sequence). Trimming left V 5 bases short and J 8 bases short, with 12 bases between. This CDR3 contains 12 residues. CDR3 region: CASSFGTGGYTF. For the CDR3, the DNA is TGTGCCAGTAGTTTCGGCACGGGCGGCTACACCTTC.

V is TRBV6-5 and J is TRBJ1-4; D call uncertain. Trimming left V 2 bases short and J 4 bases short, with 14 bases between. The CDR3 covers 16 residues. Germline lookup yields CDR1 MNHEY and CDR2 SVGAGI. The CDR3 reads CASSYKAGSNNEKLFF. The CDR3, as DNA: TGTGCCAGCAGTTACAAGGCCGGGTCCAATAATGAAAAACTGTTTTTT.

In regard to this clone: One junction end disagrees with the germline gene, perhaps due to a read error. Other nucleotide sequences from this sample produce the same CDR3. The chain couples TRBV6-5 to TRBJ2-7; D gene unclear. The CDR3 has 11 residues. The germline V gene encodes CDR1 MNHEY and CDR2 SVGAGI. For the CDR3, the DNA is TGTGCCAGCAGTAACGGACGCGAGCAGTATTTC. Its protein is CASSNGREQYF.

The chain uses TRBV7-6 and TRBJ2-5, with TRBD2 identical over 15 bases. V trimming: 4 bases; J trimming: 5 bases; junction bases outside the gene matches: 2. This CDR3 region has 15 residues. Germline CDR1 is SGHVS and CDR2 is FNYEAQ. This chain's CDR3 is CASSYGTSGGETQYF. CDR3 coding DNA: TGTGCCAGCAGCTATGGGACTAGCGGGGGGGAGACCCAGTACTTC.

The chain links TRBV9 to TRBJ1-4; TRBD1 might be the D (6 bases). Looked up from germline, CDR1 is SGDLS and CDR2 is YYNGEE. The CDR3 has 16 residues. Deletions cut 4 bases from V and 8 bases from J, with 21 bases between. The CDR3 DNA is TGTGCCAGCAGCCCCCAGGGACACCTAGTAGGGGAAAAACTGTTTTTT. Translated: CASSPQGHLVGEKLFF. Full variable domain (rest looked up from reference TRBV9 and TRBJ1-4): DSGVTQTPKHLITATGQRVTLRCSPRSGDLSVYWYQQSLDQGLQFLIQYYNGEERAKGNILERFSAQQFPDLHSELNLSSLELGDSALYFCASSPQGHLVGEKLFFGSGTQLSVL.

As to this clone: This specimen includes other DNA sequences encoding the same CDR3. This sequence joins TRBV20-1 and TRBJ1-1; 7 nucleotides agree with TRBD1. V dropped 0 bases and J dropped 8; count of bases not matched to a gene: 0. The germline V gene encodes CDR1 DFQATT and CDR2 SNEGSKA (reference sequence). The CDR3 totals 11 residues. The CDR3, as DNA: TGCAGTGCTAGAGAGGACAGGGAAGCTTTCTTT. Translating gives CSAREDREAFF.

V usage is TRBV18 and J usage is TRBJ1-2; possibly TRBD1 for D (6 bases). V was cut by 0 bases and J by 7 bases, with 15 bases left in between. Germline V gene sequence: CDR1 KGHSH, CDR2 LQKENI. The CDR3 is made up of 15 amino acids. CDR3 bases: TGTGCCAGCTCACCACCCCCAGGGGAAGAGGGTGGCTACACCTTC. This sequence encodes CASSPPPGEEGGYTF.

The gene calls are TRBV5-8 and TRBJ1-5; perhaps TRBD1 as D (6 bases). CDR1 is SGHTS, CDR2 YDEGEE, per germline. Trimming took off 9 bases at V and 3 bases at J, with 16 bases between the two ends. This CDR3 is built from 14 residues. The CDR3 protein is CATASGANNQPQHF. Written as DNA, the CDR3 is TGTGCCACCGCGTCGGGGGCCAACAATCAGCCCCAGCATTTT.

The gene calls are TRBV25-1 and TRBJ2-7; TRBD1 agrees at 12 bases. Germline values: CDR1 MGHDK, CDR2 SYGVNS. The CDR3 is made up of 15 amino acids. J was trimmed by 0 bases and V by 3 bases; bases with no gene match: 0. The DNA of the CDR3 is TGTGCCAGCAGTGAGGGACAGGGGGCCTCCTACGAGCAGTACTTC. Its protein is CASSEGQGASYEQYF.

CDR3: CASSLDRQYNEQFF. DNA for the CDR3: TGTGCCAGCAGCTTAGATAGACAGTACAATGAGCAGTTCTTC. V usage is TRBV7-2 and J usage is TRBJ2-1; TRBD1 is a possible D gene (5 bases). V lost 1 base to trimming and J lost 4 bases, with 8 bases between them. The CDR3 has 14 residues. Germline V gene lookup returns CDR1 SGHTA and CDR2 FQGNSA.

The CDR3 sequence is CASSLGQPGNTIYF. The DNA of the CDR3 is TGTGCCAGCAGCTTAGGGCAACCTGGAAACACCATATATTTT. V and J are TRBV7-6 and TRBJ1-3; D unclear. The CDR3 is made up of 14 amino acids. The germline V gene has CDR1 SGHVS and CDR2 FNYEAQ. The V end was cut by 1 base, the J end by 2 bases, with 6 bases between.

V gene TRBV7-2 combines with J gene TRBJ1-5; D remains unclear. This CDR3 is 15 amino acids long. V was pared by 6 bases and J by 2 bases, with 14 bases between. Germline V lookup: CDR1 SGHTA, CDR2 FQGNSA. The CDR3 protein is CASSRGGYGNQPQHF. The CDR3 nucleotides are TGTGCCAGCAGTCGAGGTGGGTACGGCAATCAGCCCCAGCATTTT.

This chain links TRBV7-9 with TRBJ2-1; 10 positions agree with TRBD1. The CDR3 contains 17 residues. Trimming took 5 bases from V and 2 from J; bases not matched to a gene: 9. Germline assignment: CDR1 SEHNR and CDR2 FQNEAQ (reference sequence). The CDR3 DNA reads as TGTGCCAGCAGCCCAATCCCGGGACAGGGGACCTACAATGAGCAGTTCTTC. This sequence encodes CASSPIPGQGTYNEQFF.

The table lists this clone with a few counts. The rearrangement links TRBV19 to TRBJ1-5; 9 bases map to TRBD1. From germline, CDR1 is LNHDA and CDR2 SQIVND (reference sequence). V lost 5 bases, J lost 4 bases, and 0 bases stayed unmatched. The CDR3 loop spans 13 amino acids. In nucleotides, the CDR3 is TGTGCCAGTAGTGGGACAGGGAATCAGCCCCAGCATTTT. Protein product: CASSGTGNQPQHF.

The sample holds one count of this clone. The chain has TRBV6-1 and TRBJ2-3, with 13 nucleotides matching TRBD2. V gave up 4 bases and J gave up 2 bases; unmatched junction bases: 3. CDR1 MNHNS and CDR2 SASEGT come from the germline V gene. This CDR3 spans 16 amino acids. In DNA form, the CDR3 reads TGTGCCAGCAGTGGCGGACTAGCGGGGGTCACAGATACGCAGTATTTT. This gives the protein CASSGGLAGVTDTQYF.

The chain links TRBV4-3 to TRBJ1-2, with 12 bases identical to TRBD1. Germline V CDR1 and CDR2: LGHNA, YSLEER. The J segment lost 8 bases and the V segment lost 4 bases, leaving 5 bases of the junction unmatched. This CDR3 contains 14 residues. The CDR3 reads CASSLRDRGLGYTF. The CDR3 coding sequence is TGCGCCAGCAGCCTACGGGACAGGGGGCTCGGCTACACCTTC.

The chain has TRBV6-6 and TRBJ1-1; the D gene is possibly TRBD1 (5 bases). Germline assignment: CDR1 MNHNY and CDR2 SVGAGI (reference sequence). CDR3 length: 14 amino acids. V lost 0 bases to trimming and J lost 6 bases, with 11 bases between them. In DNA form, the CDR3 reads TGTGCCAGCAGTTACTCGGGTCGGGGACCTGAAGCTTTCTTT. This gives the protein CASSYSGRGPEAFF.

The genes are TRBV27 and TRBJ1-2, with D maybe TRBD1 (5 bases). The length of the CDR3 is 14 residues. The germline CDR1 and CDR2 sequences are MNHEY and SMNVEV (reference sequence). V was clipped by 8 bases and J by 4 bases, with 17 bases between them. CDR3 amino acids: CASAPRATVYGYTF. CDR3 nucleotide sequence: TGTGCCAGCGCTCCGCGGGCGACAGTCTATGGCTACACCTTC.

V usage is TRBV5-5 and J usage is TRBJ2-5; D is uncertain. The V end was cut by 4 bases, the J end by 1 base, with 14 bases between. Looked up from germline, CDR1 is SGHKS and CDR2 is YYEKEE (reference sequence). The CDR3 has 15 amino acids. For the CDR3, the DNA is TGTGCCAGCAGCCCACTGGGATGGACCCAAGAGACCCAGTACTTC. This encodes CASSPLGWTQETQYF.

The V gene is TRBV7-2, the J gene TRBJ1-1; D perhaps matches TRBD1 (5 bases). The CDR3 spans 14 residues. The ends were cut back, 5 bases at V and 3 bases at J, with 13 bases in the middle. The germline V gene encodes CDR1 SGHTA and CDR2 FQGNSA. CDR3 sequence (DNA): TGTGCCAGCAGCGTACAGGTAGCGGACACTGAAGCTTTCTTT. Its protein is CASSVQVADTEAFF.

The rearrangement links TRBV28 to TRBJ2-3, with 8 bases that match TRBD2. Germline values: CDR1 MDHEN, CDR2 SYDVKM. V was clipped by 6 bases and J by 4 bases; unmatched bases: 3. CDR3 length: 13 residues. The CDR3 coding sequence is TGTGCCAGCAGCGGGGGGGCCCCAGATACGCAGTATTTT. This sequence encodes CASSGGAPDTQYF.

The rearrangement joins TRBV6-4 to TRBJ1-6; 7 bases are a match to TRBD1. With V trimmed by 10 bases and J by 7 bases, 7 bases remained unmatched. CDR1 is MRHNA, CDR2 SNTAGT, per germline. There are 13 residues in the CDR3. CDR3 loop: CATRRDSNSPLHF. The CDR3 DNA reads as TGTGCCACACGGCGGGACAGCAATTCACCCCTCCACTTT.

V gene TRBV19 combines with J gene TRBJ1-6, with D perhaps TRBD1 (5 bases). Germline V gene sequence: CDR1 LNHDA, CDR2 SQIVND (reference sequence). The CDR3 contains 15 residues. V lost 4 bases and J lost 5, with 12 bases in between. CDR3 nucleotides: TGTGCCAGTAGTAGCATCGACAGACATAATTCACCCCTCCACTTT. This sequence encodes CASSSIDRHNSPLHF.